A single sample is the source of the 27 T cell receptor beta chains below, sequenced in a study of cytomegalovirus exposure and HLA in healthy donors. PCR was performed using 60 Vbeta and 13 Jbeta primers. Libraries were prepared by immunoSEQ multiplex PCR; TCRdb keeps only in-frame clonotypes and omits some of them. The table has just over 150,000 clones, about three quarters seen once. The sample consisted of PBMCs. Receptors originate from a woman in her forties or fifties in good health and CMV-seropositive.

The V and J genes are TRBV5-4 and TRBJ2-4, with D possibly being TRBD1 (5 bases). CDR3 size: 14 residues. Germline values: CDR1 SGHNT, CDR2 YYREEE (reference sequence). V lost 3 bases and J 8 bases, leaving 15 bases between the germline ends. The CDR3 bases are TGTGCCAGCAGCTCGACTGGAGTACAGGACATTCAGTACTTC. Protein product: CASSSTGVQDIQYF.

The chain carries TRBV7-2 and TRBJ2-7; 7 positions agree with TRBD2. The germline CDR1 and CDR2 sequences are SGHTA and FQGNSA. Trimming removed 1 base from V and 3 bases from J; junction bases left unmatched: 6. The CDR3 loop spans 15 amino acids. In DNA form, the CDR3 reads TGTGCCAGCAGCTTAGTGGGGGGGGGAGGCTACGAGCAGTACTTC. Protein: CASSLVGGGGYEQYF.

This clone was recorded once. The V gene is TRBV4-1, the J gene TRBJ2-3; the match to TRBD2 covers 8 bases. V dropped 3 bases and J dropped 1; count of bases not matched to a gene: 3. This CDR3 has 15 amino acids. Germline CDR1 reads MGHRA; CDR2 reads YSYEKL. CDR3 sequence: CASSQQLAGTDTQYF. The CDR3 DNA follows: TGCGCCAGCAGCCAGCAACTAGCGGGCACAGATACGCAGTATTTT.

This rearrangement joins TRBV5-8 to TRBJ2-7; D possibly corresponds to TRBD2 (6 bases). This CDR3 is 16 amino acids long. V dropped 3 bases and J dropped 4 bases, with 20 bases sitting between them. The germline CDR1 and CDR2 sequences are SGHTS and YDEGEE. CDR3 sequence (DNA): TGTGCCAGCAGCTCTCCTAGGGTGGGAGGCAAGTACGAGCAGTACTTC. This gives the protein CASSSPRVGGKYEQYF.

The chain joins TRBV7-3 to TRBJ2-1, with 8 positions matching TRBD1. The CDR3 runs to 17 residues. The J segment lost 7 bases and the V segment lost 0 bases, leaving 11 bases of the junction unmatched. CDR1 is SGHTA, CDR2 FQGTGA, per germline. In nucleotides, the CDR3 is TGTGCCAGCAGCTTAACGAGAGGTGACAGGGGTAGGAATGAGCAGTTCTTC. Translated: CASSLTRGDRGRNEQFF.

The gene calls are TRBV18 and TRBJ2-7, with 8 bases lining up with TRBD1. CDR1 and CDR2 (germline): KGHSH, LQKENI. This CDR3 region has 16 residues. V was pared by 1 base and J by 2 bases, with 7 bases of the junction left unmatched. This CDR3 reads CASSPLARTGTYEQYF. The CDR3 DNA is TGTGCCAGCTCACCACTAGCTAGGACAGGGACCTACGAGCAGTACTTC.

The rearrangement links TRBV28 to TRBJ1-2; 12 bases map to TRBD1. The J segment lost 8 bases and the V segment lost 2 bases, leaving 9 bases of the junction unmatched. Germline V gene lookup returns CDR1 MDHEN and CDR2 SYDVKM. This CDR3 is 16 amino acids long. CDR3 sequence (DNA): TGTGCCAGCAGTTTAGTGGGACAGGGGGCCTTATGGGGCTACACCTTC. It yields the protein CASSLVGQGALWGYTF.

J is TRBJ2-7 and V is TRBV18, with 9 bases aligning to TRBD1. Germline V gene data show CDR1 as KGHSH and CDR2 as LQKENI. The length of the CDR3 is 17 residues. V lost 2 bases, J lost 6 bases, and 14 bases stayed unmatched. CDR3 in amino acids: CASSPVAAGTGRGEQYF. CDR3 nucleotide sequence: TGTGCCAGCTCACCAGTGGCCGCCGGGACAGGGAGAGGCGAGCAGTACTTC.

The gene calls are TRBV6-1 and TRBJ1-5; 7 bases map to TRBD1. Germline CDR1 reads MNHNS; CDR2 reads SASEGT. With 0 bases clipped from V and 4 bases from J, the junction kept 3 bases outside the gene matches. CDR3 length: 15 residues. CDR3 sequence: CASSEARGPNQPQHF. Here the CDR3 DNA reads TGTGCCAGCAGTGAAGCGAGGGGGCCAAATCAGCCCCAGCATTTT.

The chain carries TRBV9 and TRBJ2-5; D call uncertain. Germline V lookup: CDR1 SGDLS, CDR2 YYNGEE. The V end lost 3 bases, the J end lost 3 bases, and 12 bases lay between the germline ends. The CDR3 spans 14 residues. CDR3 nucleotides: TGTGCCAGCAGCGCGTCCCCACTAAAAGAGACCCAGTACTTC. It encodes CASSASPLKETQYF.

The V gene is TRBV18, the J gene TRBJ2-7, with TRBD1 as a possible D gene (6 bases). The CDR3 covers 16 residues. The germline V gene has CDR1 KGHSH and CDR2 LQKENI. Trimming took 1 base from V and 1 from J, leaving 14 bases between them. The CDR3 DNA sequence: TGTGCCAGCTCACCACAGCAAGGGGGTAAATCCTACGAGCAGTACTTC. It yields the protein CASSPQQGGKSYEQYF.

This sequence joins TRBV7-2 and TRBJ2-5; possible D gene TRBD2, 6 bases. V lost 0 bases and J lost 1, with 12 bases in between. The CDR3 totals 16 residues. Germline V gene lookup returns CDR1 SGHTA and CDR2 FQGNSA. The CDR3 DNA follows: TGTGCCAGCAGCTTAGCGGGGGGAATTGGCCAAGAGACCCAGTACTTC. As protein: CASSLAGGIGQETQYF. The full variable domain, with the rest looked up from reference TRBV7-2 and TRBJ2-5, is GAGVSQSPSNKVTEKGKDVELRCDPISGHTALYWYRQSLGQGLEFLIYFQGNSAPDKSGLPSDRFSAERTGGSVSTLTIQRTQQEDSAVYLCASSLAGGIGQETQYFGPGTRLLVL.

This chain connects TRBV5-4 to TRBJ1-6; 7 bases are shared with TRBD1. V was pared by 0 bases and J by 7 bases, with 1 base of the junction left unmatched. The CDR3 covers 14 residues. Germline V gene sequence: CDR1 SGHNT, CDR2 YYREEE (reference sequence). As DNA, the CDR3 is TGTGCCAGCAGCTTGGAACAGGGGAATTCACCCCTCCACTTT. As protein: CASSLEQGNSPLHF.

V is TRBV28 and J is TRBJ2-1, with 9 positions matching TRBD1. The trim removed 1 base at V and 8 bases at J, leaving 6 bases unmatched. Germline CDR1 reads MDHEN; CDR2 reads SYDVKM. This CDR3 contains 15 residues. CDR3: CASSLSGQGMDEQFF. CDR3 DNA sequence: TGTGCCAGCAGTTTATCGGGACAGGGAATGGATGAGCAGTTCTTC.

This clone was found once. Because the CDR3 is missing its conserved closing phenylalanine or tryptophan, this is likely a read error. J is TRBJ1-1 and V is TRBV2; TRBD1 agrees at 7 bases. The CDR3 is 14 amino acids. The V gene end was trimmed by 5 bases and the J gene end by 3 bases; junction bases not matched to a gene: 6. Germline V gene data show CDR1 as SNHLY and CDR2 as FYNNEI. The CDR3 DNA is TGTGCCAGCAGTAAACAGGGGAAGGACACTGAAGCTTTCGTT. Translation gives CASSKQGKDTEAFV.

In its sample, this clone was seen a few times. This chain links TRBV6-6 with TRBJ2-7; 7 bases map to TRBD1. Germline assignment: CDR1 MNHNY and CDR2 SVGAGI (reference sequence). This CDR3 contains 14 residues. V shed 10 bases, J shed 0 bases, and the junction held 9 bases outside the gene matches. The DNA of the CDR3 is TGTGCCACGGGCCCGGGACAGAGCTCCTACGAGCAGTACTTC. Amino acid sequence: CATGPGQSSYEQYF.

The V call is TRBV7-9, the J call TRBJ1-2; 10 nucleotides agree with TRBD1. This CDR3 is 15 amino acids long. Germline V gene sequence: CDR1 SEHNR, CDR2 FQNEAQ (reference sequence). Trimming took 5 bases from V and 8 from J; bases not matched to a gene: 11. CDR3 residues: CASSLGTGASGGYTF. DNA for the CDR3: TGTGCCAGCAGCCTAGGGACAGGGGCCTCGGGGGGCTACACCTTC.

This clone was counted between two and nine times. The V gene is TRBV28, the J gene TRBJ1-4; 7 positions match TRBD1. CDR3 length: 16 residues. After removal of 3 bases from V and 7 bases from J, the junction contained 11 bases not matched to a gene. The germline gives CDR1 MDHEN, CDR2 SYDVKM. The CDR3 sequence is CASSFGPQTGFEKLFF. The DNA for the CDR3 is TGTGCCAGCAGTTTTGGACCCCAGACAGGGTTTGAAAAACTGTTTTTT.

The chain carries TRBV4-3 and TRBJ2-3; perhaps TRBD1 as D (5 bases). Looked up from germline, CDR1 is LGHNA and CDR2 is YSLEER. The CDR3 is 13 amino acids. Trimming stripped 8 bases from V and 1 base from J, with 10 bases between. CDR3 in amino acids: CASGTTGTDTQYF. CDR3 bases: TGCGCCAGCGGAACGACAGGCACAGATACGCAGTATTTT.

CDR3: CASRTGASVNEQFF. The CDR3 DNA reads as TGTGCCAGCCGCACGGGAGCATCAGTGAATGAGCAGTTCTTC. V gene TRBV11-2 combines with J gene TRBJ2-1; TRBD2 is a possible D gene (6 bases). The germline V and J ends were trimmed by 8 bases and 7 bases, with 18 bases remaining between them. Germline V gives CDR1 SGHAT, CDR2 FQNNGV. The CDR3 is 14 residues long.

The chain uses TRBV7-9 and TRBJ2-1; 7 positions match TRBD1. There are 13 residues in the CDR3. Germline V CDR1 and CDR2: SEHNR, FQNEAQ (reference sequence). Germline trimming cut 5 bases from V and 6 bases from J; bases unmatched to any gene: 4. This chain's CDR3 is CASSRTGPNEQFF. CDR3 nucleotides: TGTGCCAGCAGCCGGACAGGACCCAATGAGCAGTTCTTC.

CDR3 coding DNA: TGTGCCAGCAGTTTTAAGGGGACAGCTTGGGACTATGGCTACACCTTC. This encodes CASSFKGTAWDYGYTF. This chain uses TRBV27 with TRBJ1-2; 7 positions match TRBD1. Per germline, CDR1 MNHEY and CDR2 SMNVEV (reference sequence). Losses at the gene ends were 3 bases for V and 3 bases for J; bases not matched to a gene: 10. The CDR3 consists of 16 residues.

CDR3 nucleotides: TGCAGTGCCGCAGGGTGGGATACGCAGTATTTT. Translation gives CSAAGWDTQYF. The chain recombines TRBV20-1 with TRBJ2-3; a weak D match, TRBD1 (5 bases). This CDR3 spans 11 amino acids. Trimming stripped 6 bases from V and 6 bases from J, with 10 bases between. Germline values: CDR1 DFQATT, CDR2 SNEGSKA (reference sequence).

The rearrangement joins TRBV6-1 to TRBJ2-7; TRBD1 aligns across 9 bases. Germline CDR1 is MNHNS and CDR2 is SASEGT. The CDR3 length is 13 residues. Unmatched junction bases numbered 6, after V lost 6 bases and J lost 6 bases. CDR3 sequence reads: CASRGTGKGEQYF. CDR3 sequence (DNA): TGTGCCAGCAGAGGGACAGGGAAGGGCGAGCAGTACTTC.

A single count supports this clone. A read error may account for a junction end that differs from germline. The chain recombines TRBV4-1 with TRBJ2-5, with D possibly TRBD1 on 7 matching bases. The CDR3 spans 14 residues. Germline V gives CDR1 MGHRA, CDR2 YSYEKL. CDR3 in DNA: TGCGCCAGCAGCCGCGGGACAGACCAAGAGGCCCAGTACTTC. Protein sequence: CASSRGTDQEAQYF.

The rearrangement links TRBV6-6 to TRBJ1-4; TRBD1 agrees at 8 bases. The V and J ends lost 6 bases and 8 bases, in that order; junction bases with no gene match: 5. Germline CDR1 MNHNY, CDR2 SVGAGI (reference sequence). The CDR3 consists of 13 residues. CDR3 residues: CASRQGAGEKLFF. The CDR3 bases are TGTGCCAGCAGGCAGGGGGCCGGAGAAAAACTGTTTTTT.

This clone has a single count. The V gene is TRBV9, the J gene TRBJ2-1; maybe TRBD1 (6 bases). The V and J ends lost 3 bases and 8 bases respectively, with 9 bases between them. Per germline, CDR1 SGDLS and CDR2 YYNGEE. The CDR3 sequence is 12 residues long. This CDR3 reads CASSGDTDEQFF. In DNA, the CDR3 is TGTGCCAGCAGCGGGGACACCGATGAGCAGTTCTTC.